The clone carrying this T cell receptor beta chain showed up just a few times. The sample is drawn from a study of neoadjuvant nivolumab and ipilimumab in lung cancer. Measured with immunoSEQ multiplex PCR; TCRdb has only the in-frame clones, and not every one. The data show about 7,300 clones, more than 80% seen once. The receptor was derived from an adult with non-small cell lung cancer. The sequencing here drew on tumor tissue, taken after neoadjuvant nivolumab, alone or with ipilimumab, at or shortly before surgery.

CDR3 amino acids: CASSEARRIGYTQYF. The CDR3 DNA is TGTGCCAGCAGTGAAGCTCGGCGGATAGGGTATACGCAGTATTTT. The chain employs TRBV6-1 and TRBJ2-3; no reliable D call. The CDR3 totals 15 residues. V was shortened by 0 bases and J by 7 bases, with 14 bases between the two germline ends. The germline V gene has CDR1 MNHNS and CDR2 SASEGT.